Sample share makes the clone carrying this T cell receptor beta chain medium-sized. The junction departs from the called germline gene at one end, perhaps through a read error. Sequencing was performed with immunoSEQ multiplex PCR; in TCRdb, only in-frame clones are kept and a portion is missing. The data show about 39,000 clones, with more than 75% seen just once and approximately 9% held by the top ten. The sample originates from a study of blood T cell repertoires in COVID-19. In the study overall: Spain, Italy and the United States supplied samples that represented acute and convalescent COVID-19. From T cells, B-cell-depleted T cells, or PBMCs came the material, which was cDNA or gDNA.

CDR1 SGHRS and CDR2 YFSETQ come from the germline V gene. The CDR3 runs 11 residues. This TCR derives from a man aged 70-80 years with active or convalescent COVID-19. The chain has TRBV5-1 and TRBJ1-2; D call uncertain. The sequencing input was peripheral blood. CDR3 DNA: TGCGCCAGCGGCTTAGGAGGTGGCTACACCTTC. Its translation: CASGLGGGYTF.